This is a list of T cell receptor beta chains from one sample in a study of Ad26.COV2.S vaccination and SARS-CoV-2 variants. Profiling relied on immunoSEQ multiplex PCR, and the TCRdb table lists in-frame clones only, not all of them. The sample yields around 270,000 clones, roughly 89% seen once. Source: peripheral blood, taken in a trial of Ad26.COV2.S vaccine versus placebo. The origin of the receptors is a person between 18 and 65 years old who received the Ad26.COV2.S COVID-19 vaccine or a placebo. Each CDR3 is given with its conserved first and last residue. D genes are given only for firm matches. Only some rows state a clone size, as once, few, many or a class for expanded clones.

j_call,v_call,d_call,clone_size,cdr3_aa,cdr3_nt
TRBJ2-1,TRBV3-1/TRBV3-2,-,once,CASSQDSRAPYNEQFF,TGTGCCAGCAGCCAAGATTCCCGGGCCCCCTACAATGAGCAGTTCTTC
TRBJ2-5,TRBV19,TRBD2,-,CASEPLAGVSILHF,TGTGCCAGCGAACCCCTAGCGGGAGTCAGTATACTCCACTTC
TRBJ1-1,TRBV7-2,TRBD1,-,CASSFMGQGNTEAFF,TGTGCCAGCAGCTTCATGGGACAGGGGAACACTGAAGCTTTCTTT
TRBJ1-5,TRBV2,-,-,CASSLEINQPQHF,TGTGCCAGCAGCCTTGAGATTAATCAGCCCCAGCATTTT
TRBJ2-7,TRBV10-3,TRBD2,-,CAISESGLAGALSYEQYF,TGTGCCATCAGTGAGTCAGGACTAGCGGGGGCCCTCTCCTACGAGCAGTACTTC
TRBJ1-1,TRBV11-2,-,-,CASSLSTGNTEAFF,TGTGCCAGCAGCTTATCGACAGGGAACACTGAAGCTTTCTTT
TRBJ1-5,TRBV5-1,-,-,CASSQDGSNQPQHF,TGCGCCAGCAGTCAGGACGGGAGCAATCAGCCCCAGCATTTT
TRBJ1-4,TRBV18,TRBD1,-,CASSPGQGKYEKLFF,TGTGCCAGCTCACCGGGACAGGGGAAATATGAAAAACTGTTTTTT
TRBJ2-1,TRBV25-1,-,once,CASSESGGAGEQFF,TGTGCCAGCAGTGAATCGGGCGGGGCAGGGGAGCAGTTCTTC
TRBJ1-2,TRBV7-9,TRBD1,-,CASSKTGTGDAGYTF,TGTGCCAGCAGCAAGACCGGGACAGGGGATGCTGGCTACACCTTC
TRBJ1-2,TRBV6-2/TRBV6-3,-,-,CASSRTARAGGYTF,TGTGCCAGCAGTAGGACAGCCCGGGCTGGCGGCTACACCTTC
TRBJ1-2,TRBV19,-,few,CASRWTRGGYTF,TGTGCCAGTAGATGGACACGCGGTGGCTACACCTTC
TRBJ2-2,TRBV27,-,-,CASSPTYTGELFF,TGTGCCAGCAGCCCCACTTACACCGGGGAGCTGTTTTTT
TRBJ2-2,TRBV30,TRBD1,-,CAWRWTGRNTGELFF,TGTGCCTGGAGATGGACAGGGAGGAACACCGGGGAGCTGTTTTTT
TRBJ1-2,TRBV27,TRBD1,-,CASSITGTGVYGYTF,TGTGCCAGCAGTATCACCGGGACAGGCGTCTATGGCTACACCTTC
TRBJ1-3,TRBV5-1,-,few,CASRPKPGTNSGNTIYF,TGCGCCAGCAGGCCCAAACCCGGGACAAACTCTGGAAACACCATATATTTT
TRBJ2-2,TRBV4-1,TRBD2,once,CASSQGGRDTGELFF,TGCGCCAGCAGCCAAGGCGGGAGGGACACCGGGGAGCTGTTTTTT
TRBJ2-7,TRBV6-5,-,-,CASSYSTGPRNYEQYF,TGTGCCAGCAGTTACTCAACCGGGCCGAGGAACTACGAGCAGTACTTC
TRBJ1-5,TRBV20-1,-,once,CSASNGNQPQHF,TGCAGTGCTAGTAATGGGAATCAGCCCCAGCATTTT
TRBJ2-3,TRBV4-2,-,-,CASSQLLGQGPQDTQYF,TGTGCCAGCAGCCAATTATTGGGCCAGGGCCCCCAAGATACGCAGTATTTT
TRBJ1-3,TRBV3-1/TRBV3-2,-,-,CASSQTIGNTIYF,TGTGCCAGCAGCCAAACTATTGGAAACACCATATATTTT
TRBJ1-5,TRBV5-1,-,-,CASSPTPAEAAQPQHF,TGCGCCAGCAGCCCAACCCCAGCGGAAGCCGCTCAGCCCCAGCATTTT
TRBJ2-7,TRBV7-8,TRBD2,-,CASSWGEGPGEQYF,TGTGCCAGCAGCTGGGGGGAGGGGCCGGGCGAGCAGTACTTC
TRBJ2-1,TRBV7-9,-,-,CASSWSETAGEQFF,TGTGCCAGCAGCTGGTCCGAAACCGCGGGAGAGCAGTTCTTC
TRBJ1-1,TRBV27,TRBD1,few,CASSPGQGMNTEAFF,TGTGCCAGCAGTCCAGGACAGGGAATGAACACTGAAGCTTTCTTT
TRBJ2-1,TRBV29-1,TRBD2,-,CSALSLTSGRRDEQFF,TGCAGCGCCCTAAGCCTCACTAGCGGGAGGAGAGATGAGCAGTTCTTC
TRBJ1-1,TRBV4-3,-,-,CASSPSTQWNTEAFF,TGCGCCAGCAGCCCCTCAACACAGTGGAACACTGAAGCTTTCTTT
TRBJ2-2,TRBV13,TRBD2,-,CASSLTGGNTGELFF,TGTGCCAGCAGCTTGACGGGAGGGAACACCGGGGAGCTGTTTTTT
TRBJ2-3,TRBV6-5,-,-,CASSYPRGQGDTQYF,TGTGCCAGCAGTTACCCCCGGGGGCAGGGAGATACGCAGTATTTT
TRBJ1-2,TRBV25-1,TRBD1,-,CASRSDRAGGYTF,TGTGCCAGCAGATCCGACAGGGCGGGCGGCTACACCTTC
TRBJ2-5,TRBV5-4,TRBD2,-,CASSSGGRSQETQYF,TGTGCCAGCAGCTCGGGAGGTCGTTCCCAAGAGACCCAGTACTTC
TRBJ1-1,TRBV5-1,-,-,CASSLTGSPEAFF,TGCGCCAGCAGCTTGACAGGGAGTCCTGAAGCTTTCTTT
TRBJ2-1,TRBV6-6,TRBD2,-,CASSYAGGSNEQFF,TGTGCCAGCAGTTACGCAGGCGGGAGTAATGAGCAGTTCTTC
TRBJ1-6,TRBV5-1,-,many,CASSRQLRESYNSPLHF,TGCGCCAGCAGCCGTCAGCTTAGGGAATCCTATAATTCACCCCTCCACTTT
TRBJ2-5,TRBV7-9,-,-,CASSFFTARDGPKETQYF,TGTGCCAGCAGCTTTTTCACCGCCAGGGACGGCCCTAAAGAGACCCAGTACTTC
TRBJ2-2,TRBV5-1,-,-,CASRGQMNTGELFF,TGCGCCAGCCGCGGACAGATGAACACCGGGGAGCTGTTTTTT
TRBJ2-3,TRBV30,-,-,CAWSVQGTDTQYF,TGTGCCTGGAGTGTACAAGGGACAGATACGCAGTATTTT
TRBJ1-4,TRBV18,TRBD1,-,CASSPYYRGALDVNEKLFF,TGTGCCAGCTCACCATATTACAGGGGCGCCCTCGACGTTAATGAAAAACTGTTTTTT
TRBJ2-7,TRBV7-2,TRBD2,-,CASSLGLGSSGVSSYEQYF,TGTGCCAGCAGCTTGGGGCTGGGGTCTAGCGGGGTGTCCTCCTACGAGCAGTACTTC
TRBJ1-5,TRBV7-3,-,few,CASSLHQEGRHNQPQHF,TGTGCCAGCAGCTTACATCAGGAGGGGCGGCACAATCAGCCCCAGCATTTT
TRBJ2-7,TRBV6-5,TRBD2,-,CASSYSRGDSYEQYF,TGTGCCAGCAGTTATTCGCGGGGGGACTCCTACGAGCAGTACTTC
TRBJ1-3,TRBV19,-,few,CASRPGSSGNTIYF,TGTGCCAGTAGGCCAGGGAGCTCTGGAAACACCATATATTTT
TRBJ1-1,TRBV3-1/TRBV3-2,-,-,CASSQAAGARTEAFF,TGTGCCAGCAGCCAAGCGGCAGGGGCGCGGACTGAAGCTTTCTTT